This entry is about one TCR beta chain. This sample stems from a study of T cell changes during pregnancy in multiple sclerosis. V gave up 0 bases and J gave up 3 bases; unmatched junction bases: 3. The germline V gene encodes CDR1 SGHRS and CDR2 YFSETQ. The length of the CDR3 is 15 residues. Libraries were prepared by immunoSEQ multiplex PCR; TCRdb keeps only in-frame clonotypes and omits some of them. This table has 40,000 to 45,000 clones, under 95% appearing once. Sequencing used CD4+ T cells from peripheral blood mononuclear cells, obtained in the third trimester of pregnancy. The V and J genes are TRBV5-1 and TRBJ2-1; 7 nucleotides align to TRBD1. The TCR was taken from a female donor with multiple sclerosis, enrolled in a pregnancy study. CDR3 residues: CASSLGQGSYNEQFF. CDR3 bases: TGCGCCAGCAGCTTGGGACAGGGTAGCTACAATGAGCAGTTCTTC.